The 14 T cell receptor beta chains reported below all come from one sample, sequenced in a study of cytomegalovirus exposure and HLA in healthy donors listed by TCRdb under 2017. Library generation was performed with the immunoSEQ multiplex PCR assay. A mixture of 60 forward primers for TCR Vbeta segments and 13 reverse primers for TCR Jbeta segments was used in the multiplex PCR. This is the immuneACCESS table as TCRdb keeps it, with only in-frame sequences that have V and J called. A part of the clones is gone; compared with another copy, unresolved V genes explain less than half, and the rest is unexplained. Here the sample has tens of thousands of clones; 77% occur a single time. 3% to 4% of the sample belongs to the ten largest clones. Specimen: PBMCs. The source of these receptors is a woman in her forties in good health and CMV-seropositive.

This chain links TRBV12-5 with TRBJ2-1; 12 bases align to TRBD2. Unmatched junction bases numbered 5, after V lost 4 bases and J lost 1 base. The CDR3 is 17 amino acids. Per the germline V gene, CDR1 is LGHNT and CDR2 is FRNRAP. The CDR3 sequence is CASGSPSGGDSYNEQFF. CDR3 nucleotides: TGTGCTAGTGGTTCCCCTAGCGGGGGGGATTCCTACAATGAGCAGTTCTTC.

The chain recombines TRBV6-5 with TRBJ1-1; a possible D gene is TRBD1 (5 bases). In germline, CDR1 is MNHEY, CDR2 SVGAGI. The CDR3 runs to 13 residues. Between the trimmed V and J ends, which lost 5 bases and 4 bases, there was a span of 11 bases. CDR3 sequence reads: CASSEQGGTEAFF. In nucleotides, the CDR3 is TGTGCCAGCAGTGAGCAGGGTGGCACTGAAGCTTTCTTT.

Remarks on this clone: This CDR3 is also generated by other DNA sequences in the sample. This chain connects TRBV6-1 to TRBJ1-1; TRBD1 matches 7 bases. CDR3 length: 13 residues. V gave up 5 bases and J gave up 1 base; unmatched junction bases: 1. Per the germline V gene, CDR1 is MNHNS and CDR2 is SASEGT. The DNA of the CDR3 is TGTGCCAGCAGTAGGACAGGGAACACTGAAGCTTTCTTT. Translated: CASSRTGNTEAFF.

V gene TRBV2 combines with J gene TRBJ2-1, with TRBD2 matching 9 bases. The CDR3 is made up of 14 amino acids. Trimming at V came to 7 bases and at J to 8 bases, leaving 9 bases not matched to a gene. Germline V gene lookup returns CDR1 SNHLY and CDR2 FYNNEI. The CDR3 DNA reads TGTGCCAGCATGAGCGGGCGGGGGGGCCATGAGCAGTTCTTC. This translates into CASMSGRGGHEQFF.

The chain joins TRBV5-4 to TRBJ2-1; TRBD2 agrees at 10 bases. J lost 5 bases, V lost 3 bases, and 11 bases had no gene match. The CDR3 length is 17 residues. Germline V CDR1 and CDR2: SGHNT, YYREEE (reference sequence). In DNA, the CDR3 is TGTGCCAGCAGCTCTGTTAGCGGGGGGCTCCGAGACAATGAGCAGTTCTTC. It specifies CASSSVSGGLRDNEQFF. Supplemented by reference TRBV5-4 and TRBJ2-1, the full variable domain reads ETGVTQSPTHLIKTRGQQVTLRCSSQSGHNTVSWYQQALGQGPQFIFQYYREEENGRGNFPPRFSGLQFPNYSSELNVNALELDDSALYLCASSSVSGGLRDNEQFFGPGTRLTVL.

In its sample, this clone was seen a few times. This chain connects TRBV30 to TRBJ1-1; D call uncertain. Germline values: CDR1 GTSNPN, CDR2 SVGIG (reference sequence). This CDR3 is 14 amino acids long. Trimming took off 4 bases at V and 3 bases at J, with 15 bases between the two ends. The CDR3: CAWTTRVRDTEAFF. The CDR3, as DNA: TGTGCCTGGACAACGCGGGTTAGGGACACTGAAGCTTTCTTT.

A word on this clone: The sample contains more than one DNA sequence encoding this CDR3. The V call is TRBV10-1, the J call TRBJ2-6, with D maybe TRBD2 (6 bases). Germline V gene data show CDR1 as WNHNN and CDR2 as SYGVQD (reference sequence). Trimming took off 3 bases at V and 1 base at J, with 7 bases between the two ends. CDR3 length: 15 residues. The chain's CDR3 is CASSDGGSGANVLTF. The CDR3 DNA is TGCGCCAGCAGTGATGGAGGGTCTGGGGCCAACGTCCTGACTTTC.

The chain combines TRBV19 with TRBJ1-5, with 10 bases matching TRBD1. V lost 5 bases, J lost 3 bases, and 4 bases stayed unmatched. Germline V CDR1 and CDR2: LNHDA, SQIVND (reference sequence). This CDR3 comprises 15 residues. CDR3 nucleotides: TGTGCCAGTAGTGGGGGACAGGGGTCCAATCAGCCCCAGCATTTT. It yields the protein CASSGGQGSNQPQHF.

V usage is TRBV4-1 and J usage is TRBJ2-5, with TRBD2 matching over 11 bases. The CDR3 is 16 residues long. The germline CDR1 and CDR2 sequences are MGHRA and YSYEKL. Losses at the gene ends were 2 bases for V and 5 bases for J; bases not matched to a gene: 7. CDR3 coding DNA: TGCGCCAGCAGCCAATTTAGCGGGGGGGCCAGGGAGACCCAGTACTTC. Amino acid sequence: CASSQFSGGARETQYF.

The rearrangement joins TRBV30 to TRBJ2-1; the D is unclear. Trimming cost V 0 bases and J 6 bases, with 6 bases left between them. There are 12 residues in the CDR3. Germline V gene data show CDR1 as GTSNPN and CDR2 as SVGIG (reference sequence). CDR3 amino acids: CAWSVYPNEQFF. The CDR3 DNA reads TGTGCCTGGAGTGTCTATCCCAATGAGCAGTTCTTC. Using reference TRBV30 and TRBJ2-1 for the parts outside the CDR3, the full variable domain is SQTIHQWPATLVQPVGSPLSLECTVEGTSNPNLYWYRQAAGRGLQLLFYSVGIGQISSEVPQNLSASRPQDRQFILSSKKLLLSDSGFYLCAWSVYPNEQFFGPGTRLTVL.

The chain uses TRBV7-2 and TRBJ2-7; D gene unclear. CDR1 SGHTA and CDR2 FQGNSA come from the germline V gene. V was cut by 7 bases and J by 4 bases, with 20 bases left in between. The CDR3 consists of 15 residues. CDR3 in DNA: TGTGCCAGCAAAGATCTCGGCAGGTCTGTATACGAGCAGTACTTC. It translates to CASKDLGRSVYEQYF.

The J gene is TRBJ2-7, the V gene TRBV18; D is possibly TRBD2 (6 bases). This CDR3 is built from 19 residues. Germline CDR1 reads KGHSH; CDR2 reads LQKENI. Trimming removed 5 bases from V and 4 bases from J, with 30 bases in between. CDR3: CASSFVGKELLGGIYEQYF. CDR3 bases: TGTGCCAGCTCATTTGTGGGCAAGGAGCTCCTTGGGGGGATATACGAGCAGTACTTC. Full variable domain (rest looked up from reference TRBV18 and TRBJ2-7): NAGVMQNPRHLVRRRGQEARLRCSPMKGHSHVYWYRQLPEEGLKFMVYLQKENIIDESGMPKERFSAEFPKEGPSILRIQQVVRGDSAAYFCASSFVGKELLGGIYEQYFGPGTRLTVT.

The genes are TRBV4-1 and TRBJ2-7; weak D call: TRBD2 (6 bases). The length of the CDR3 is 15 residues. Germline CDR1 and CDR2: MGHRA and YSYEKL. Between the trimmed V and J ends, which lost 1 base and 1 base, there was a span of 11 bases. Written as DNA, the CDR3 is TGCGCCAGCAGCCAAGGTTTCCGGGGGTCCTACGAGCAGTACTTC. Translating gives CASSQGFRGSYEQYF.

The V gene is TRBV6-6, the J gene TRBJ2-1; the match to TRBD2 covers 11 bases. The CDR3 is 15 residues long. V trimming: 5 bases; J trimming: 4 bases; junction bases outside the gene matches: 4. Germline CDR1 reads MNHNY; CDR2 reads SVGAGI (reference sequence). This CDR3 is CASSPGTSGYNEQFF. The DNA of the CDR3 is TGTGCCAGCAGTCCCGGGACTAGCGGATACAATGAGCAGTTCTTC.